The 15 T cell receptor beta chains in this list originate from one sample, sequenced in a study of beta chain features in type 1 diabetes. Since all of the isolated RNA was reverse transcribed, expressed TCRB transcripts were what got sequenced. Generated by immunoSEQ multiplex PCR, the TCRdb table keeps only in-frame clones and is missing some. This table holds about 180,000 clones, approximately 13% found once. The sample was central memory CD4+ T cells from blood. The receptors stem from a woman aged 18-35 years in good health.

The chain uses TRBV7-8 and TRBJ1-5; tentatively, D is TRBD1 (5 bases). V shed 6 bases and J shed 1 base, with 16 bases lying between them. CDR3 length: 16 residues. Germline CDR1 reads SGHVS; CDR2 reads FQNEAQ. DNA for the CDR3: TGTGCCAGCAGGCGCGCGGGGCAGCTGAGCAATCAGCCCCAGCATTTT. Its protein product is CASRRAGQLSNQPQHF.

This clone turned up a few times. V gene TRBV10-3 combines with J gene TRBJ2-5; perhaps TRBD1 as D (6 bases). Germline lookup yields CDR1 ENHRY and CDR2 SYGVKD. This CDR3 is built from 13 residues. V was trimmed by 5 bases and J by 5 bases, leaving 12 bases between them. The CDR3 protein is CAISPGDVETQYF. The DNA for the CDR3 is TGTGCCATCAGTCCAGGGGATGTCGAGACCCAGTACTTC.

The chain combines TRBV28 with TRBJ2-5; TRBD1 agrees at 8 bases. The CDR3 covers 13 residues. Germline values: CDR1 MDHEN, CDR2 SYDVKM. J lost 4 bases, V lost 8 bases, and 6 bases had no gene match. The CDR3 reads CASGLQGGETQYF. Here the CDR3 DNA reads TGTGCCAGCGGCCTACAGGGGGGAGAGACCCAGTACTTC.

The chain employs TRBV7-2 and TRBJ2-5; 7 positions match TRBD2. Looked up from germline, CDR1 is SGHTA and CDR2 is FQGNSA. V shed 5 bases, J shed 1 base, and the junction held 4 bases outside the gene matches. CDR3 length: 14 amino acids. The CDR3 loop is CASSGQRGQETQYF. CDR3 nucleotide sequence: TGTGCCAGCAGCGGGCAGCGGGGCCAAGAGACCCAGTACTTC.

This clone was found many times. The chain joins TRBV5-4 to TRBJ2-1, with 9 bases lining up with TRBD2. CDR1 and CDR2 from the germline V gene are SGHNT and YYREEE (reference sequence). V was pared by 1 base and J by 10 bases, with 3 bases of the junction left unmatched. The CDR3 is 13 amino acids. The CDR3 region is CASSLILAGEQFF. CDR3 bases: TGTGCCAGCAGCTTGATCCTAGCGGGAGAGCAGTTCTTC. The variable domain in full, completed from reference TRBV5-4 and TRBJ2-1, reads ETGVTQSPTHLIKTRGQQVTLRCSSQSGHNTVSWYQQALGQGPQFIFQYYREEENGRGNFPPRFSGLQFPNYSSELNVNALELDDSALYLCASSLILAGEQFFGPGTRLTVL.

This clone was recorded a few times. This chain connects TRBV7-2 to TRBJ2-7; D is possibly TRBD2 (6 bases). The CDR3 extends over 17 amino acids. V was clipped by 5 bases and J by 0 bases, with 20 bases between them. Per the germline V gene, CDR1 is SGHTA and CDR2 is FQGNSA. The CDR3 reads CASSRPVSSGLSYEQYF. The CDR3 DNA reads TGTGCCAGCAGCCGTCCGGTTAGTAGCGGTCTCTCCTACGAGCAGTACTTC.

The table lists this clone with many counts. The rearrangement links TRBV5-1 to TRBJ2-5; no clear D gene. Trimming pared 2 bases from V and 3 bases from J, leaving 2 bases between. Germline V lookup: CDR1 SGHRS, CDR2 YFSETQ. The CDR3 is made up of 11 amino acids. In DNA, the CDR3 is TGCGCCAGCAGCTTCGAAGAGACCCAGTACTTC. Protein product: CASSFEETQYF.

The J gene is TRBJ1-2, the V gene TRBV18, with D perhaps TRBD1 (5 bases). V lost 3 bases, J lost 4 bases, and 15 bases lay in between. Germline-derived CDR1 and CDR2 are KGHSH and LQKENI. The CDR3 consists of 15 residues. The CDR3 nucleotides are TGTGCCAGCTCACCGAATTCGGACACCTCCTATGGCTACACCTTC. It codes for CASSPNSDTSYGYTF.

This clone was recorded a few times. Other DNA sequences in the sample encode the same CDR3. The chain carries TRBV18 and TRBJ1-1; tentative D call: TRBD1 (6 bases). This CDR3 has 14 residues. Germline V lookup: CDR1 KGHSH, CDR2 LQKENI. V lost 2 bases to trimming and J lost 2 bases, with 9 bases between them. The CDR3 DNA sequence: TGTGCCAGCTCACCAGCAGGGGTAAACACTGAAGCTTTCTTT. Amino acids: CASSPAGVNTEAFF. The full variable domain, rest sourced from reference TRBV18 and TRBJ1-1, is NAGVMQNPRHLVRRRGQEARLRCSPMKGHSHVYWYRQLPEEGLKFMVYLQKENIIDESGMPKERFSAEFPKEGPSILRIQQVVRGDSAAYFCASSPAGVNTEAFFGQGTRLTVV.

This sequence joins TRBV7-3 and TRBJ2-3, with 10 bases that match TRBD2. CDR1 is SGHTA and CDR2 is FQGTGA in the germline V gene. V trimming: 4 bases; J trimming: 5 bases; junction bases outside the gene matches: 9. There are 16 residues in the CDR3. The CDR3 spells CASSSKAGGPVDTQYF. In DNA, the CDR3 is TGTGCCAGCAGCTCCAAAGCGGGAGGGCCAGTAGATACGCAGTATTTT. Together with reference TRBV7-3 and TRBJ2-3, the CDR3 gives the full variable domain: GAGVSQTPSNKVTEKGKYVELRCDPISGHTALYWYRQSLGQGPEFLIYFQGTGAADDSGLPNDRFFAVRPEGSVSTLKIQRTERGDSAVYLCASSSKAGGPVDTQYFGPGTRLTVL.

The sample holds a few counts of this clone. The V gene is TRBV27, the J gene TRBJ2-3; 8 nucleotides match TRBD2. V shed 3 bases, J shed 4 bases, and the junction held 3 bases outside the gene matches. Germline values: CDR1 MNHEY, CDR2 SMNVEV (reference sequence). The CDR3 is 14 amino acids. CDR3 sequence: CASSFGGAPDTQYF. CDR3 nucleotides: TGTGCCAGCAGTTTCGGGGGGGCCCCAGATACGCAGTATTTT.

The rearrangement joins TRBV18 to TRBJ2-3, with TRBD2 matching over 9 bases. V lost 5 bases, J lost 5 bases, and 5 bases stayed unmatched. CDR3 length equals 14 residues. CDR1 KGHSH and CDR2 LQKENI come from the germline V gene. CDR3 sequence reads: CASSARSGRDTQYF. The CDR3 DNA sequence: TGTGCCAGCTCAGCCCGTAGCGGGAGAGATACGCAGTATTTT.

The V gene is TRBV29-1, the J gene TRBJ2-1; TRBD2 agrees at 10 bases. V lost 6 bases to trimming and J lost 9 bases; unmatched junction nucleotides: 5. Per germline, CDR1 SQVTM and CDR2 ANQGSEA. The CDR3 is 12 residues long. This CDR3 reads CSVARLAGEQFF. The CDR3 coding sequence is TGCAGCGTGGCCCGACTAGCGGGTGAGCAGTTCTTC.

The chain carries TRBV10-3 and TRBJ2-3; TRBD2 matches 11 bases. V lost 7 bases to trimming and J lost 5 bases; unmatched junction nucleotides: 2. Germline assignment: CDR1 ENHRY and CDR2 SYGVKD. The CDR3 consists of 13 residues. The CDR3 spells CAIKGTSGDTQYF. CDR3 DNA sequence: TGTGCCATCAAAGGGACTAGCGGAGATACGCAGTATTTT.

This chain joins TRBV18 and TRBJ2-1; the match to TRBD2 covers 8 bases. In germline, CDR1 is KGHSH, CDR2 LQKENI. Trimming removed 6 bases from V and 9 bases from J; junction bases left unmatched: 4. The CDR3 contains 12 residues. CDR3 nucleotides: TGTGCCAGCTCCAGCGGGAGAGGTGAGCAGTTCTTC. Translated, it gives CASSSGRGEQFF.